The 14 T cell receptor beta chains given below trace back to one sample, sequenced in a study of blood T cell repertoires in COVID-19. Profiling relied on immunoSEQ multiplex PCR, and the TCRdb table lists in-frame clones only, not all of them. The sample has under 95,000 clones, around 90% seen once. What was sequenced was peripheral blood. These receptors were taken from a woman aged 80 or over with acute or convalescent COVID-19.

As DNA, the CDR3 is TGTGCCAGCAGTGTGGACAGGATCTCTGCTGAGCAGTTCTTC. This sequence encodes CASSVDRISAEQFF. The chain employs TRBV14 and TRBJ2-1; 7 bases line up with TRBD1. The germline CDR1 and CDR2 sequences are SGHDN and FVKESK. This CDR3 is built from 14 residues. The V gene end was trimmed by 6 bases and the J gene end by 9 bases; junction bases not matched to a gene: 11. Supplemented by reference TRBV14 and TRBJ2-1, the full variable domain reads EAGVTQFPSHSVIEKGQTVTLRCDPISGHDNLYWYRRVMGKEIKFLLHFVKESKQDESGMPNNRFLAERTGGTYSTLKVQPAELEDSGVYFCASSVDRISAEQFFGPGTRLTVL.

In this sample, this clone turned up a few times. This chain joins TRBV2 and TRBJ1-4; tentatively, D is TRBD1 (6 bases). The CDR3 consists of 15 residues. V lost 4 bases, J lost 4 bases, and 13 bases lay in between. CDR1 is SNHLY and CDR2 is FYNNEI in the germline V gene. The CDR3 protein is CASSVGRGFNEKLFF. The CDR3 coding sequence is TGTGCCAGCAGTGTTGGTAGGGGGTTTAATGAAAAACTGTTTTTT. Full variable domain (remainder filled in from reference TRBV2 and TRBJ1-4): EPEVTQTPSHQVTQMGQEVILRCVPISNHLYFYWYRQILGQKVEFLVSFYNNEISEKSEIFDDQFSVERPDGSNFTLKIRSTKLEDSAMYFCASSVGRGFNEKLFFGSGTQLSVL.

This chain connects TRBV4-2 to TRBJ1-4, with a tentative D call TRBD1 (6 bases). Germline V CDR1 and CDR2: LGHNA, YNFKEQ. V was trimmed by 1 base and J by 7 bases, leaving 13 bases between them. This CDR3 contains 15 residues. The CDR3 sequence is CASSQAGQPREKLFF. The CDR3 nucleotides read TGTGCCAGCAGCCAAGCCGGACAGCCACGTGAAAAACTGTTTTTT.

The chain recombines TRBV2 with TRBJ1-6; no definite D call. Germline assignment: CDR1 SNHLY and CDR2 FYNNEI. V lost 0 bases to trimming and J lost 14 bases, with 11 bases between them. This CDR3 is 13 amino acids long. CDR3 protein: CASSEALESSLHF. The CDR3 DNA is TGTGCCAGCAGTGAAGCGCTTGAGAGTTCCCTCCACTTT.

This clone has only one observation. The chain uses TRBV9 and TRBJ2-5, with TRBD2 matching over 11 bases. The germline V gene encodes CDR1 SGDLS and CDR2 YYNGEE. After removal of 2 bases from V and 5 bases from J, the junction contained 2 bases not matched to a gene. The CDR3 length is 14 residues. CDR3: CASSVSGGVETQYF. CDR3 nucleotides: TGTGCCAGCAGCGTTAGCGGGGGGGTGGAGACCCAGTACTTC.

CDR3 sequence reads: CASSSGGLYEQYF. The CDR3 DNA reads TGCGCCAGCAGCTCTGGGGGACTTTACGAGCAGTACTTC. The rearrangement links TRBV5-1 to TRBJ2-7; weak D call: TRBD2 (6 bases). V lost 3 bases and J lost 4, with 11 bases in between. There are 13 residues in the CDR3. The germline V gene encodes CDR1 SGHRS and CDR2 YFSETQ.

In DNA, the CDR3 is TGTGCCTGGAGTGCCGACTACACCCGAGGGCTCGAGCAGTACTTC. It is translated as CAWSADYTRGLEQYF. This rearrangement joins TRBV30 to TRBJ2-7; a weak D match, TRBD2 (5 bases). Germline CDR1 and CDR2: GTSNPN and SVGIG (reference sequence). Trimming cost V 1 base and J 6 bases, with 19 bases left between them. This CDR3 is 15 amino acids long.

V usage is TRBV5-4 and J usage is TRBJ1-2; D is uncertain. Trimming took 0 bases from V and 2 from J, leaving 8 bases between them. CDR3 length equals 14 residues. The germline V gene has CDR1 SGHNT and CDR2 YYREEE (reference sequence). The CDR3 region has the DNA TGTGCCAGCAGCTTGGGTACAGAGAACTATGGCTACACCTTC. Translated, it gives CASSLGTENYGYTF. Looking up the rest from reference TRBV5-4 and TRBJ1-2 gives the full variable domain: ETGVTQSPTHLIKTRGQQVTLRCSSQSGHNTVSWYQQALGQGPQFIFQYYREEENGRGNFPPRFSGLQFPNYSSELNVNALELDDSALYLCASSLGTENYGYTFGSGTRLTVV.

V gene TRBV3-1 (or the pseudogene TRBV3-2) combines with J gene TRBJ1-1; possibly TRBD1 for D (5 bases). Germline CDR1 LGHDT, CDR2 YNNKEL (reference sequence). The V and J ends lost 7 bases and 0 bases respectively, with 15 bases between them. The length of the CDR3 is 15 residues. DNA of the CDR3: TGTGCCAGCAACTCCGCGGGGCAGATGAACACTGAAGCTTTCTTT. It is translated as CASNSAGQMNTEAFF.

J is TRBJ2-3 and V is TRBV14, with D uncertain. V was clipped by 3 bases and J by 1 base, with 8 bases between them. CDR3 length: 14 amino acids. Germline V gene sequence: CDR1 SGHDN, CDR2 FVKESK. The CDR3 region is CASSQAVGTDTQYF. CDR3 bases: TGTGCCAGCAGCCAGGCAGTGGGCACAGATACGCAGTATTTT.

The V call is TRBV5-8, the J call TRBJ1-4; no clear D. With 5 bases removed from V and 9 bases from J, the gap between germline ends came to 26 bases. The CDR3 has 17 residues. Germline V gene data show CDR1 as SGHTS and CDR2 as YDEGEE. CDR3 protein: CASSPGSRSPFGKKLFF. For the CDR3, the DNA is TGTGCCAGCAGTCCCGGGTCAAGATCGCCTTTTGGAAAAAAACTGTTTTTT.

The chain couples TRBV9 to TRBJ2-2; 11 bases align to TRBD2. The CDR3 length is 18 residues. From germline, CDR1 is SGDLS and CDR2 YYNGEE. V was clipped by 2 bases and J by 4 bases; unmatched bases: 10. The CDR3 sequence is CASSVLTSGDLGTGELFF. DNA of the CDR3: TGTGCCAGCAGCGTTTTGACTAGCGGGGATTTGGGCACCGGGGAGCTGTTTTTT.

The genes are TRBV7-2 and TRBJ2-5, with D unclear. CDR1 is SGHTA, CDR2 FQGNSA, per germline. The CDR3 totals 15 residues. V lost 2 bases and J lost 5, with 15 bases in between. The CDR3 reads CASSLMDGLGETQYF. CDR3 nucleotide sequence: TGTGCCAGCAGCTTAATGGATGGGCTTGGGGAGACCCAGTACTTC. The whole variable domain, filled in from reference TRBV7-2 and TRBJ2-5, reads GAGVSQSPSNKVTEKGKDVELRCDPISGHTALYWYRQSLGQGLEFLIYFQGNSAPDKSGLPSDRFSAERTGGSVSTLTIQRTQQEDSAVYLCASSLMDGLGETQYFGPGTRLLVL.

This clone was observed a single time. The rearrangement uses TRBV5-4 and TRBJ2-3; D not resolved. V lost 2 bases to trimming and J lost 2 bases, with 9 bases between them. The CDR3 length is 14 residues. Germline V gene data show CDR1 as SGHNT and CDR2 as YYREEE (reference sequence). The CDR3 loop reads CASSFHSPTDTQYF. The CDR3 coding sequence is TGTGCCAGCAGCTTTCACAGCCCCACAGATACGCAGTATTTT.